Listed here are 2 T cell receptor beta chains from one sample, sequenced in a study of long-term antiretroviral therapy in people with HIV. immunoSEQ v3.0 was run at survey level. Profiled with immunoSEQ multiplex PCR; TCRdb holds only in-frame clones, not every one. In the table there are around 29,000 clones, over 90% of which are singletons. The sample in question was unsorted PBMCs, obtained roughly 6.5 years after starting antiretroviral therapy. Receptor source: a woman between 40 and 50 years old with HIV.

The V call is TRBV6-5, the J call TRBJ1-4; 7 positions agree with TRBD1. V trimming: 0 bases; J trimming: 7 bases; junction bases outside the gene matches: 8. This CDR3 region has 16 residues. The germline V gene has CDR1 MNHEY and CDR2 SVGAGI. In DNA form, the CDR3 reads TGTGCCAGCAGTTACTCAGGTGACAGGGTTTTTGAAAAACTGTTTTTT. Its translation is CASSYSGDRVFEKLFF.

The chain links TRBV9 to TRBJ2-1; 10 bases agree with TRBD2. Trimming at V came to 3 bases and at J to 5 bases, leaving 11 bases not matched to a gene. This CDR3 is built from 17 residues. Germline CDR1 SGDLS, CDR2 YYNGEE. For the CDR3, the DNA is TGTGCCAGCAGCGCCCCCCGCCTAGCGGGGGCCAACAATGAGCAGTTCTTC. Translated, it gives CASSAPRLAGANNEQFF.